The source of this T cell receptor beta chain is a study of T-cell memory formation after mild COVID-19. This CDR3 is built from 16 residues. Unmatched junction bases numbered 11, after V lost 4 bases and J lost 5 bases. Germline loops: CDR1 SGHTA, CDR2 FQGNSA. TCRdb passed the 5' RACE reads through MiXCR, listing each CDR3 protein once. The sample contains some 450,000 distinct CDR3 sequences, over 15% of which appear only once. This clonotype was recorded a few times. The sequenced sample consisted of PBMCs or a T cell subset sorted from them (not recorded which). The sequence was collected from an adult woman who had mild COVID-19 (a few samples of this study predate the infection). Cell type and time point are not known. V usage is TRBV7-2 and J usage is TRBJ2-7; TRBD1 matches at 10 bases. The CDR3 reads CASSSDRDRGIHEQYF. CDR3 sequence (DNA): TGTGCCAGCAGCTCAGACCGGGACAGGGGTATCCACGAGCAGTACTTC.